The clone carrying this T cell receptor (beta chain) came up many times. There were TCR beta CDR3 regions amplified from RNA transcripts. In the first-round RT-PCR of the TCR CDR3, the HTBI primer set was used. MiXCR, run by TCRdb on the multiplex PCR reads, gives a single entry per CDR3 protein. The sample has a few hundred thousand distinct CDR3 sequences, roughly 18% seen once. This sample was included in a study of T cells in Graves' hyperthyroidism and ophthalmopathy. From germline, CDR1 is SGHDN and CDR2 FVKESK. This CDR3 has 15 residues. V lost 3 bases and J 5 bases, leaving 16 bases between the germline ends.

The sequence came from a middle-aged woman with Graves' ophthalmopathy. Sequenced material: blood. V usage is TRBV14 and J usage is TRBJ2-5; D remains unclear. CDR3 nucleotides: TGTGCCAGCAGCCAGGATCAGGTTCTGGCGGAGACCCAGTACTTC. This translates into CASSQDQVLAETQYF. Supplemented by reference TRBV14 and TRBJ2-5, the full variable domain reads EAGVTQFPSHSVIEKGQTVTLRCDPISGHDNLYWYRRVMGKEIKFLLHFVKESKQDESGMPNNRFLAERTGGTYSTLKVQPAELEDSGVYFCASSQDQVLAETQYFGPGTRLLVL.